This T cell receptor beta chain was profiled in a study of T-cell memory formation after mild COVID-19. This CDR3 region has 15 residues. The germline V gene encodes CDR1 SGHDT and CDR2 YYEEEE. V was cut by 1 base and J by 4 bases, with 11 bases left in between. Study-wide results and limits: From day 15 to 85, contracting clones were balanced between CD4 and CD8, whereas later expanders leaned toward CD4+. Pre-infection memory contained some responding clones, which suggested that cross-reactive memory had joined.

As to this clonotype: Its specificity is unknown.

With constant-segment primers, 5'RACE yielded cDNA libraries of TCR alpha and TCR beta that carried sample barcodes and UMIs. TCRdb re-called the 5' RACE reads with MiXCR, one entry per CDR3 protein. The sample consists of approximately 98,000 distinct CDR3 sequences, 18% of them appearing once. What was sequenced was PBMCs or a T cell subset sorted from them (not recorded which). This clonotype was obtained from a young man who had mild COVID-19 (a few samples of this study predate the infection). Cell type and time point are not known. This chain links TRBV5-6 with TRBJ2-2; maybe TRBD1 (5 bases). CDR3 region: CASSLPDKRTGELFF. CDR3 bases: TGTGCCAGCAGCTTGCCGGACAAGCGCACCGGGGAGCTGTTTTTT.